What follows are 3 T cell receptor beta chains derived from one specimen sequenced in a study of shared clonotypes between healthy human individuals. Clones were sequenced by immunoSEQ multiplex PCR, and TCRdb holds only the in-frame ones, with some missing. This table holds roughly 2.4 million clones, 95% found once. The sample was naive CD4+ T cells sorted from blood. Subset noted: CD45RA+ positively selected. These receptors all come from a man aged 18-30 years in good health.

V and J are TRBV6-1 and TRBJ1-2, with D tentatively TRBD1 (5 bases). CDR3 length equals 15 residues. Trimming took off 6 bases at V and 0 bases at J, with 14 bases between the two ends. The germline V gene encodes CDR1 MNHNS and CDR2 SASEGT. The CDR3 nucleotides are TGTGCCAGCAGCCCGACAGTGACTTCTAACTATGGCTACACCTTC. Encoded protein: CASSPTVTSNYGYTF.

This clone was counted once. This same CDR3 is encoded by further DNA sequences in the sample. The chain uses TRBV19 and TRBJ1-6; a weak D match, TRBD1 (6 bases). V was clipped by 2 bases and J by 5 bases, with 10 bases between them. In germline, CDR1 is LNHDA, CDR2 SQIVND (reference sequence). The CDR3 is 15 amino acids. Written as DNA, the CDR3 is TGTGCCAGTAGTATACAGGGGACCGATAATTCACCCCTCCACTTT. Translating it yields CASSIQGTDNSPLHF. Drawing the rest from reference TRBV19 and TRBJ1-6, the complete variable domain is DGGITQSPKYLFRKEGQNVTLSCEQNLNHDAMYWYRQDPGQGLRLIYYSQIVNDFQKGDIAEGYSVSREKKESFPLTVTSAQKNPTAFYLCASSIQGTDNSPLHFGNGTRLTVT.

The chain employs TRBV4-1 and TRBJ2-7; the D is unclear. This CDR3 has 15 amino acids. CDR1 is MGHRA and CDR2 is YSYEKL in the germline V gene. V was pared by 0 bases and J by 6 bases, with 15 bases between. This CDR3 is CASSQDSSFPPEQYF. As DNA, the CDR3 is TGCGCCAGCAGCCAAGACAGCTCCTTCCCTCCCGAGCAGTACTTC.